The entry that follows covers one TCR beta chain sequence. TCRdb processed the PCR reads anew with MiXCR; each CDR3 protein has one entry. Seen here are 11,000 to 15,000 distinct CDR3 sequences, roughly three quarters observed once, and the top ten hold around 1.1%. These data originate in a study of vaccination and CD4 T cells after COVID-19. About the research overall: Four females and six males made up the convalescents, two of whom were Hispanic. Typically, post-vaccine samples were obtained a median approximately 67 days after dose two, within a range of 14 to 241.

This CDR3 has 15 amino acids. J was trimmed by 3 bases and V by 2 bases; bases with no gene match: 6. CDR1 and CDR2 from the germline V gene are DFQATT and SNEGSKA (reference sequence). The TCR originated in a human donor who had recovered from COVID-19. The chain combines TRBV20-1 with TRBJ2-7; 11 positions match TRBD2. The sample was CD4+ T cells from blood, taken after SARS-CoV-2 vaccination. The CDR3 protein is CSARPGLADNYEQYF. CDR3 bases: TGCAGTGCTAGACCGGGACTAGCGGATAACTACGAGCAGTACTTC.